A single sample gave rise to the 8 T cell receptor beta chains below, sequenced in a study of T cell responses to AZD1222 COVID-19 vaccine. Some clones are missing from TCRdb's copy, which holds only in-frame ones; the method was immunoSEQ multiplex PCR. Here the sample spans 150,000 to 200,000 clones, 85% to 90% being singletons. The sequencing here drew on peripheral blood, taken 28 days after the second AZD1222 dose. These receptors originate from an adult who received the AZD1222 COVID-19 vaccine.

V gene TRBV9 combines with J gene TRBJ1-1, with D possibly TRBD1 on 5 matching bases. This CDR3 comprises 14 residues. Germline values: CDR1 SGDLS, CDR2 YYNGEE. V was shortened by 4 bases and J by 6 bases, with 16 bases between the two germline ends. The CDR3 region has the DNA TGTGCCAGCAGCTTAACCAGGGAAAAGGCTGAAGCTTTCTTT. Amino acid sequence: CASSLTREKAEAFF.

The chain is built from TRBV6-5 and TRBJ2-7, with 7 bases lining up with TRBD2. Germline assignment: CDR1 MNHEY and CDR2 SVGAGI. Trimming at V came to 4 bases and at J to 6 bases, leaving 12 bases not matched to a gene. This CDR3 comprises 15 residues. The CDR3 spells CASSWGGARVGEQYF. DNA for the CDR3: TGTGCCAGCAGTTGGGGGGGAGCGAGGGTTGGCGAGCAGTACTTC.

The chain links TRBV27 to TRBJ2-3, with 8 bases aligning to TRBD2. V trimming: 2 bases; J trimming: 1 base; junction bases outside the gene matches: 5. The CDR3 has 16 residues. Looked up from germline, CDR1 is MNHEY and CDR2 is SMNVEV (reference sequence). CDR3 DNA sequence: TGTGCCAGCAGTTTACTTGGCGGGAGGCGCACAGATACGCAGTATTTT. Amino acid sequence: CASSLLGGRRTDTQYF.

This clone was seen a few times. The rearrangement joins TRBV7-9 to TRBJ1-6; D gene ambiguous. Trimming stripped 7 bases from V and 7 bases from J, with 11 bases between. Germline loops: CDR1 SEHNR, CDR2 FQNEAQ (reference sequence). This CDR3 has 13 amino acids. The CDR3 DNA reads as TGTGCCAGCACGCCGGGAATGAATTCACCCCTCCACTTT. Translated: CASTPGMNSPLHF.

The chain uses TRBV30 and TRBJ2-6; D uncertain. Per the germline V gene, CDR1 is GTSNPN and CDR2 is SVGIG (reference sequence). Trimming cost V 3 bases and J 0 bases, with 15 bases left between them. The CDR3 is made up of 17 amino acids. CDR3 loop: CAWSPPDAGSGANVLTF. The CDR3 DNA reads TGTGCCTGGAGCCCCCCGGACGCTGGCTCTGGGGCCAACGTCCTGACTTTC.

This chain uses TRBV4-3 with TRBJ2-3; tentative D call: TRBD1 (5 bases). Trimming pared 3 bases from V and 1 base from J, leaving 8 bases between. There are 14 residues in the CDR3. The germline V gene has CDR1 LGHNA and CDR2 YSLEER. CDR3 sequence (DNA): TGCGCCAGCAGCCACACGACAGGCACAGATACGCAGTATTTT. It is translated as CASSHTTGTDTQYF.

This chain joins TRBV30 and TRBJ2-7; tentatively, D is TRBD2 (6 bases). The CDR3 covers 12 residues. Germline CDR1 GTSNPN, CDR2 SVGIG (reference sequence). V shed 4 bases and J shed 6 bases, with 13 bases lying between them. CDR3 in DNA: TGTGCCTGGACGCCAGGGCGGGGCGAGCAGTACTTC. Encoded protein: CAWTPGRGEQYF.

The chain links TRBV7-8 to TRBJ2-1, with D tentatively TRBD2 (6 bases). Germline V gene lookup returns CDR1 SGHVS and CDR2 FQNEAQ. This CDR3 is built from 13 residues. Between the trimmed V and J ends, which lost 1 base and 9 bases, there was a span of 10 bases. The CDR3 loop reads CASSLVLGGEQFF. DNA of the CDR3: TGTGCCAGCAGCTTAGTATTGGGGGGTGAGCAGTTCTTC. Complete variable domain (other parts from reference TRBV7-8 and TRBJ2-1): GAGVSQSPRYKVAKRGQDVALRCDPISGHVSLFWYQQALGQGPEFLTYFQNEAQLDKSGLPSDRFFAERPEGSVSTLKIQRTQQEDSAVYLCASSLVLGGEQFFGPGTRLTVL.